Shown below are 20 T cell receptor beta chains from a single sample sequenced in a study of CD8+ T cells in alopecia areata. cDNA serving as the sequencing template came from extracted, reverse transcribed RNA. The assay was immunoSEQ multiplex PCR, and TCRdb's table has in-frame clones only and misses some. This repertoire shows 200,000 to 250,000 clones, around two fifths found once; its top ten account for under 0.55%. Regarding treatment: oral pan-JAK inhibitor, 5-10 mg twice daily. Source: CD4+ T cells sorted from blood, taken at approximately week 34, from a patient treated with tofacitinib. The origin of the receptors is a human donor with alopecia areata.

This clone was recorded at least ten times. The CDR3 protein is CASSQPALNYGYTF. The CDR3 nucleotides are TGTGCCAGCAGCCAACCTGCCCTCAACTATGGCTACACCTTC. V gene TRBV7-9 combines with J gene TRBJ1-2; D gene uncertain. V lost 5 bases, J lost 2 bases, and 12 bases lay in between. Germline V gene lookup returns CDR1 SEHNR and CDR2 FQNEAQ (reference sequence). The CDR3 has 14 amino acids. The full variable domain, completed using reference TRBV7-9 and TRBJ1-2, is DTGVSQNPRHKITKRGQNVTFRCDPISEHNRLYWYRQTLGQGPEFLTYFQNEAQLEKSRLLSDRFSAERPKGSFSTLEIQRTEQGDSAMYLCASSQPALNYGYTFGSGTRLTVV.

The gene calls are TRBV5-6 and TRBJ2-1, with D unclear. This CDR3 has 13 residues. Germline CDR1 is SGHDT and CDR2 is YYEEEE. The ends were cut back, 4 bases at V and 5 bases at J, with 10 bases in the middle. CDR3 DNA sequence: TGTGCCAGCAGCCCGAACCGAGACAATGAGCAGTTCTTC. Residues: CASSPNRDNEQFF. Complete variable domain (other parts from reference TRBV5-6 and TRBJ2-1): DAGVTQSPTHLIKTRGQQVTLRCSPKSGHDTVSWYQQALGQGPQFIFQYYEEEERQRGNFPDRFSGHQFPNYSSELNVNALLLGDSALYLCASSPNRDNEQFFGPGTRLTVL.

CDR3 coding DNA: TGTGCCACCAGCAGGGGTGAGGAGACCCAGTACTTC. Translation: CATSRGEETQYF. The J gene is TRBJ2-5, the V gene TRBV15; D remains unclear. The CDR3 covers 12 residues. Trimming shortened V by 3 bases and J by 5 bases, and 7 bases separated the two germline ends. CDR1 is LNHNV and CDR2 is YYDKDF in the germline V gene (reference sequence). Variable domain in full (rest from reference TRBV15 and TRBJ2-5): DAMVIQNPRYQVTQFGKPVTLSCSQTLNHNVMYWYQQKSSQAPKLLFHYYDKDFNNEADTPDNFQSRRPNTSFCFLDIRSPGLGDTAMYLCATSRGEETQYFGPGTRLLVL.

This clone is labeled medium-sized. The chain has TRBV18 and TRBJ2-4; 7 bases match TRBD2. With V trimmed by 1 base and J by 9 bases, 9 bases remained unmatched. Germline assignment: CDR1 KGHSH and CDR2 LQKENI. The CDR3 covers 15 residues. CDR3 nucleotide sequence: TGTGCCAGCTCACCACAGGGGCGGGAGTCGCGCATTCAGTACTTC. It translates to CASSPQGRESRIQYF.

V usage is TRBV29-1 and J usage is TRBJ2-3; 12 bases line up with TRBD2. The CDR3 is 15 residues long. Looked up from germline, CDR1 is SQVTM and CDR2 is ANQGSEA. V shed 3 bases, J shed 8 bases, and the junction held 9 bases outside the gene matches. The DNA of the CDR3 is TGCAGCGTTGAGGGCCGACTAGCGGGGGAAGGTACGCAGTATTTT. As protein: CSVEGRLAGEGTQYF.

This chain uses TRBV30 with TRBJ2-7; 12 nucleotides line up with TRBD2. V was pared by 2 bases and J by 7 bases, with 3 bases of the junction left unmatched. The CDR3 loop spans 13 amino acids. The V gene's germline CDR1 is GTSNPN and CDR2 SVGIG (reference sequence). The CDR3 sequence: CAWSIGLAGEQYF. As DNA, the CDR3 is TGTGCCTGGAGTATAGGACTAGCGGGAGAGCAGTACTTC.

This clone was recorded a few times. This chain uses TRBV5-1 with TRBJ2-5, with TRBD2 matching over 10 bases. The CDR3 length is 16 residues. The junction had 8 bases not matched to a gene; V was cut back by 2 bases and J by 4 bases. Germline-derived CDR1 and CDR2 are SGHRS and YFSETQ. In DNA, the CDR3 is TGCGCCAGCAGCTTAGGGGCTAGCGGGAGTCCAGAGACCCAGTACTTC. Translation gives CASSLGASGSPETQYF.

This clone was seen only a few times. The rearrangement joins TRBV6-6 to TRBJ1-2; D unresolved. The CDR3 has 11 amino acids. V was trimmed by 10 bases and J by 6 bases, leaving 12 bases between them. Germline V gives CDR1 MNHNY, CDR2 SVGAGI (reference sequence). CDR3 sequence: CATSRRDGYTF. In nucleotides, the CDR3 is TGTGCCACCTCCAGGAGGGATGGCTACACCTTC.

The CDR3 spells CASRGGQGIQPQHF. CDR3 bases: TGTGCCAGCAGGGGAGGACAGGGGATTCAGCCCCAGCATTTT. This rearrangement joins TRBV6-6 to TRBJ1-5; 9 bases fit TRBD1. Germline lookup yields CDR1 MNHNY and CDR2 SVGAGI (reference sequence). This CDR3 is 14 amino acids long. The V gene end was trimmed by 6 bases and the J gene end by 6 bases; junction bases not matched to a gene: 6.

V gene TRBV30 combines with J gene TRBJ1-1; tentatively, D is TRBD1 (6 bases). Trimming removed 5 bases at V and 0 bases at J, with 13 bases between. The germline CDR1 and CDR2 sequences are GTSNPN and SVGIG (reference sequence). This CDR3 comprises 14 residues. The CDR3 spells CAWGIAGVNTEAFF. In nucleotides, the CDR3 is TGTGCCTGGGGGATCGCAGGGGTGAACACTGAAGCTTTCTTT.

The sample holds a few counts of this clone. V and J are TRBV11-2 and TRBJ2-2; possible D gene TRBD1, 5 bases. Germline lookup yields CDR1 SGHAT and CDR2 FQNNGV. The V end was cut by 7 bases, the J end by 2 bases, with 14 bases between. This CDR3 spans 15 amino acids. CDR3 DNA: TGTGCCAGCACCGATACAGGAGCTAACACCGGGGAGCTGTTTTTT. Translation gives CASTDTGANTGELFF. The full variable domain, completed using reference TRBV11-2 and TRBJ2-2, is EAGVAQSPRYKIIEKRQSVAFWCNPISGHATLYWYQQILGQGPKLLIQFQNNGVVDDSQLPKDRFSAERLKGVDSTLKIQPAKLEDSAVYLCASTDTGANTGELFFGEGSRLTVL.

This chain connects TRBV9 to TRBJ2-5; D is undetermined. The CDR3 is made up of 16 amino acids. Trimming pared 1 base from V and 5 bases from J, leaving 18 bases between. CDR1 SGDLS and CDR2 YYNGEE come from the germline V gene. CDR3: CASSVPIGGVDETQYF. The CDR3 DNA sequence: TGTGCCAGCAGCGTACCCATCGGCGGAGTGGATGAGACCCAGTACTTC. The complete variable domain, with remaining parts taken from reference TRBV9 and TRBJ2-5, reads DSGVTQTPKHLITATGQRVTLRCSPRSGDLSVYWYQQSLDQGLQFLIQYYNGEERAKGNILERFSAQQFPDLHSELNLSSLELGDSALYFCASSVPIGGVDETQYFGPGTRLLVL.

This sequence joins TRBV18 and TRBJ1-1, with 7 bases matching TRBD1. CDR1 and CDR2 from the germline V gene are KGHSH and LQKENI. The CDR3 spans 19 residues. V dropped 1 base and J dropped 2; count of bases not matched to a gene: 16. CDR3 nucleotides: TGTGCCAGCTCACCACGAGCCGGGACAGCGTCAGAACTTAACACTGAAGCTTTCTTT. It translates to CASSPRAGTASELNTEAFF.

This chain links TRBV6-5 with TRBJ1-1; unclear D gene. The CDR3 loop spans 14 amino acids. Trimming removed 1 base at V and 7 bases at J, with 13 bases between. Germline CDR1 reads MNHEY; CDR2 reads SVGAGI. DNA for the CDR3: TGTGCCAGCAGTTACTTCCAGCTCCGGGGTGAAGCTTTCTTT. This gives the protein CASSYFQLRGEAFF.

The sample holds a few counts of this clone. The CDR3 protein is CASSVQNTEAFF. As DNA, the CDR3 is TGTGCCAGCAGTGTACAGAACACTGAAGCTTTCTTT. This rearrangement joins TRBV25-1 to TRBJ1-1; no clear D gene. Germline-derived CDR1 and CDR2 are MGHDK and SYGVNS. The CDR3 totals 12 residues. Between the trimmed V and J ends, which lost 4 bases and 1 base, there was a span of 4 bases. Together with reference TRBV25-1 and TRBJ1-1, the CDR3 gives the full variable domain: EADIYQTPRYLVIGTGKKITLECSQTMGHDKMYWYQQDPGMELHLIHYSYGVNSTEKGDLSSESTVSRIRTEHFPLTLESARPSHTSQYLCASSVQNTEAFFGQGTRLTVV.

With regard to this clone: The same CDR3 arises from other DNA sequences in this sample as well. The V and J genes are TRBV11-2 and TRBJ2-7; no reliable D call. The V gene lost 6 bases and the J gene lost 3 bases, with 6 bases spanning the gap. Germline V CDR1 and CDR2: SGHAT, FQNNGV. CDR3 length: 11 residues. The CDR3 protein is CASSLYYEQYF. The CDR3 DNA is TGTGCCAGCAGTCTTTACTACGAGCAGTACTTC.

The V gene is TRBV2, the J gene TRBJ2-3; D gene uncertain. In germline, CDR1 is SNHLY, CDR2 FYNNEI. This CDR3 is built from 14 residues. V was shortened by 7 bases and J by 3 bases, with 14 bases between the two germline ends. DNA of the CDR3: TGTGCCAGCAAACTCGACTCAACAACAGATACGCAGTATTTT. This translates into CASKLDSTTDTQYF.

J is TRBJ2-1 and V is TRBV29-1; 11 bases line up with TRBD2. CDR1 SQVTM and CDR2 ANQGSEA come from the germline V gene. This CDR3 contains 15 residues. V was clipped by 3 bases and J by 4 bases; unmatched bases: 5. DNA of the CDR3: TGCAGCGTTGAGAAGCTAGCGGGAGGTTACAATGAGCAGTTCTTC. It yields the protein CSVEKLAGGYNEQFF.

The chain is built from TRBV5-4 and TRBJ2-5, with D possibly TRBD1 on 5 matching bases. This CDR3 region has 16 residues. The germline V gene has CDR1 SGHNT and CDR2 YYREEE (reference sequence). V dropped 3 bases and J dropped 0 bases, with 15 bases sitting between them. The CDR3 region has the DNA TGTGCCAGCAGCTCCCCTAGGGGTCTAAACCAAGAGACCCAGTACTTC. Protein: CASSSPRGLNQETQYF.

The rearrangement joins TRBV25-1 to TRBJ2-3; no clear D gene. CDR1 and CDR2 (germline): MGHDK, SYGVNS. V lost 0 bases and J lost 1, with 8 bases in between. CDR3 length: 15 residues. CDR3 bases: TGTGCCAGCAGTGAATACTTCCTTTGCACAGATACGCAGTATTTT. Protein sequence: CASSEYFLCTDTQYF.